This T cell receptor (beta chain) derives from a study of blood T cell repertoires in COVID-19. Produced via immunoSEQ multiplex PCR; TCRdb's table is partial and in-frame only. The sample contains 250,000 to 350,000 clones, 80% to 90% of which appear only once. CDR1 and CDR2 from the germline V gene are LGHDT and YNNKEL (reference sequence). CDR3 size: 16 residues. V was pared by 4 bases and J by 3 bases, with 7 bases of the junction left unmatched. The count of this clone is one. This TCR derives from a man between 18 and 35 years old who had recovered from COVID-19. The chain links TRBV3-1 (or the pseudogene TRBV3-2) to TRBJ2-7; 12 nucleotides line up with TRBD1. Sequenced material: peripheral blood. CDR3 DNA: TGTGCCAGCAGCCTTGCCGGGACAGGGGGCTTCTACGAGCAGTACTTC. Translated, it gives CASSLAGTGGFYEQYF.